Sequencing of this T cell receptor (beta chain) was carried out in a study of regulatory T cells in long-lasting Graves disease. Study details: Graves' patients with a new diagnosis had received antithyroid drugs under 3 months.

Arm-PCR of CDR3 regions with iRepertoire HTBI primers generated TCR beta libraries. TCRdb called the multiplex PCR reads again in MiXCR, with one record for every CDR3 protein. This sample has 450,000 to 600,000 distinct CDR3 sequences, with around 16% found just once. Time point indicated: newly diagnosed GD, antithyroid drugs for less than 3 months. PBMC-extracted RNA yielded the TCR library. This clonotype was recorded at least ten times. This sample also appeared in a second study, on T cells in Graves' hyperthyroidism and ophthalmopathy. Per that study: During a first-round RT-PCR of the TCR CDR3, the HTBI primer set was used.

The sequencing here drew on peripheral blood mononuclear cells (PBMCs), taken at new diagnosis, from a patient treated with antithyroid drugs. This TCR derives from a man in his forties or fifties with Graves disease.

CDR3: CASSYGSSALLYEQYF. The CDR3 DNA sequence: TGTGCCAGCAGTTACGGATCGTCAGCTCTCCTCTACGAGCAGTACTTC. This rearrangement joins TRBV6-2 or TRBV6-3 to TRBJ2-7; no clear D gene. The CDR3 consists of 16 residues. Trimming removed 2 bases from V and 3 bases from J, with 17 bases in between. The V gene's germline CDR1 is MNHEY and CDR2 SVGEGT.